This TCR beta chain was captured by sequencing in a study of identical twins. Study-wide points: Twin-shared out-of-frame alpha sequences showed excess low generation probability.

TCRdb re-called the 5' RACE reads with MiXCR, one entry per CDR3 protein. The data show hundreds of thousands of distinct CDR3 sequences, with approximately 25% seen just once and about 3% held by the top ten. As to this clonotype: Its antigen remains unidentified.

The same sample was also studied in work on T cells expressing NK-cell markers.

The sequence came from a woman under 30 in good health. Sequencing used CD4+ T cells sorted from blood.

This CDR3 reads CASSPGLAGIYEQFF. CDR3 sequence (DNA): TGTGCCAGCAGCCCCGGACTAGCGGGTATTTATGAGCAGTTCTTC. The chain uses TRBV7-8 and TRBJ2-1, with 11 bases lining up with TRBD2. In germline, CDR1 is SGHVS, CDR2 FQNEAQ. V lost 5 bases to trimming and J lost 8 bases; unmatched junction nucleotides: 8. The CDR3 has 15 residues.